A selection of T cell receptor beta chains follows, all from one sample in a study of blood T cell repertoires in COVID-19. Measured with immunoSEQ multiplex PCR; TCRdb has only the in-frame clones, and not every one. The sample yields hundreds of thousands of clones, over 80% seen once. Sequences were obtained from peripheral blood. These receptors originate from a woman under 30 with acute or convalescent COVID-19. Each CDR3 is given with its conserved first and last residue. A D gene is named only where the DNA matches it firmly. Size tells how often a clone was seen (once, few, many) or the class of an expanded clone, and some rows leave it out.

V,J,size,D,CDR3,DNA
TRBV12-3/TRBV12-4,TRBJ1-1,.,.,CASSFGGGVEAFF,TGTGCCAGCAGTTTCGGAGGGGGGGTTGAAGCTTTCTTT
TRBV6-4,TRBJ2-2,.,TRBD2,CASMTGTSGGAIPNTGELFF,TGTGCCAGCATGACCGGGACTAGCGGGGGGGCGATCCCAAACACCGGGGAGCTGTTTTTT
TRBV6-5,TRBJ2-3,.,.,CASSYSRGPDTQYF,TGTGCCAGCAGTTACTCCCGGGGTCCGGATACGCAGTATTTT
TRBV12-5,TRBJ2-7,.,.,CASGLGRSSYEQYF,TGTGCTAGTGGTCTAGGCCGTAGCTCCTACGAGCAGTACTTC
TRBV6-4,TRBJ2-1,.,TRBD2,CASSESGAYNEQFF,TGTGCCAGCAGCGAGAGCGGGGCCTACAATGAGCAGTTCTTC
TRBV5-1,TRBJ1-1,once,.,CASSLDQGSNTEAFF,TGCGCCAGCAGCTTGGATCAGGGCTCGAACACTGAAGCTTTCTTT
TRBV13,TRBJ2-2,.,TRBD1,CASNRRDRGAGELFF,TGTGCCAGCAACCGAAGGGACAGGGGTGCCGGGGAGCTGTTTTTT
TRBV5-5,TRBJ1-2,.,.,CASSLADSGGYTF,TGTGCCAGCAGCTTGGCCGACAGCGGGGGCTACACCTTC
TRBV9,TRBJ2-3,once,TRBD1,CASSLYRGQSTDTQYF,TGTGCCAGCAGCCTTTACAGGGGGCAGAGCACAGATACGCAGTATTTT
TRBV6-5,TRBJ1-3,.,TRBD1,CASSYSGQGRKTIYF,TGTGCCAGCAGTTACTCGGGACAGGGGAGGAAGACCATATATTTT
TRBV30,TRBJ1-5,.,.,CAWSAFGTTNQPQHF,TGTGCCTGGAGTGCATTCGGGACAACAAATCAGCCCCAGCATTTT
TRBV6-1,TRBJ1-5,.,.,CASSEGVRLYSNQPQHF,TGTGCCAGCAGTGAAGGAGTCAGGTTATATAGCAATCAGCCCCAGCATTTT
TRBV6-2/TRBV6-3,TRBJ2-1,.,TRBD2,CASSSSGGTYNEQFF,TGTGCCAGCAGTTCTAGCGGGGGGACCTACAATGAGCAGTTCTTC
TRBV12-2,TRBJ2-6,once,.,CASRLVQGTLVGANVLTF,TGTGCAAGTCGCTTAGTGCAGGGTACCCTGGTTGGGGCCAACGTCCTGACTTTC
TRBV18,TRBJ1-5,.,.,CASSPEVGTTPLRPQHF,TGTGCCAGCTCACCAGAGGTCGGGACAACGCCCCTGAGGCCCCAGCATTTT
TRBV9,TRBJ1-1,.,.,CASSATAAGITEAFF,TGTGCCAGCAGCGCCACAGCCGCGGGGATCACTGAAGCTTTCTTT
TRBV7-8,TRBJ1-3,.,.,CASSPRGRAGNTIYF,TGTGCCAGCAGCCCCCGTGGCAGGGCTGGAAACACCATATATTTT
TRBV5-1,TRBJ1-3,.,TRBD1,CASSLAGTGGNTIYF,TGCGCCAGCAGCTTGGCCGGGACAGGTGGAAACACCATATATTTT
TRBV6-5,TRBJ1-1,.,.,CASSRYRNTEAFF,TGTGCCAGCAGCCGGTACAGAAACACTGAAGCTTTCTTT
TRBV6-1,TRBJ1-6,.,TRBD1,CASSDPGQGFYNSPLHF,TGTGCCAGCAGTGACCCGGGACAGGGGTTTTATAATTCACCCCTCCACTTT
TRBV30,TRBJ1-2,.,TRBD1,CAWRLQGASHGYTF,TGTGCCTGGAGACTCCAGGGGGCTAGTCATGGCTACACCTTC
TRBV5-1,TRBJ2-7,once,.,CASSLAEGAYEQYF,TGCGCCAGCAGCTTGGCAGAGGGGGCCTACGAGCAGTACTTC
TRBV6-5,TRBJ2-1,.,.,CASSYSSSRTYNEQFF,TGTGCCAGCAGTTACTCGAGTAGCCGCACCTACAATGAGCAGTTCTTC
TRBV18,TRBJ2-2,.,.,CASSPGHPTGELFF,TGTGCCAGCTCACCTGGACATCCGACCGGGGAGCTGTTTTTT
TRBV3-1/TRBV3-2,TRBJ2-7,.,.,CASSQTQGGGYEQYF,TGTGCCAGCAGCCAAACCCAGGGAGGTGGCTACGAGCAGTACTTC
TRBV24-1,TRBJ1-5,.,TRBD1,CATSDLRLRDREEDQPQHF,TGTGCCACCAGTGATTTGCGACTCCGGGACAGGGAAGAGGATCAGCCCCAGCATTTT
TRBV10-3,TRBJ2-6,.,TRBD2,CAISGHGGGEAGANVLTF,TGTGCCATCAGTGGCCACGGCGGGGGAGAGGCTGGGGCCAACGTCCTGACTTTC
TRBV5-5,TRBJ2-7,.,.,CASKAWNRVSSYEQYF,TGTGCCAGCAAAGCTTGGAACAGGGTAAGCTCCTACGAGCAGTACTTC
TRBV6-6,TRBJ1-2,.,TRBD1,CASSYPGQGSTYGYTF,TGTGCCAGCAGTTACCCCGGACAGGGAAGTACGTATGGCTACACCTTC
TRBV24-1,TRBJ2-2,.,TRBD1,CATSGGDRGEYTGELFF,TGTGCCACCAGTGGGGGAGACAGGGGAGAGTACACCGGGGAGCTGTTTTTT
TRBV9,TRBJ1-4,.,.,CASSVDPEGSGEKLFF,TGTGCCAGCAGCGTAGACCCGGAGGGATCCGGTGAAAAACTGTTTTTT
TRBV2,TRBJ2-7,.,.,CASSDWVALKQYF,TGTGCCAGCAGTGATTGGGTAGCTCTCAAGCAGTACTTC
TRBV11-2,TRBJ2-7,.,.,CASSRQMRVVEQYF,TGTGCCAGCAGCCGTCAAATGAGGGTAGTCGAGCAGTACTTC
TRBV7-9,TRBJ1-2,few,TRBD1,CASSLRGTGGPRTNYGYTF,TGTGCCAGCAGCCTCCGCGGGACAGGGGGCCCCAGGACTAACTATGGCTACACCTTC
TRBV6-1,TRBJ2-3,.,TRBD2,CASSEELAGGPDTQYF,TGTGCCAGCAGTGAAGAACTAGCGGGGGGGCCAGATACGCAGTATTTT
TRBV5-1,TRBJ2-5,.,TRBD2,CASSFEASGKETQYF,TGCGCCAGCAGCTTTGAGGCTAGCGGTAAAGAGACCCAGTACTTC
TRBV18,TRBJ2-7,.,TRBD2,CASSPDRLTSGGAVQYF,TGTGCCAGCTCACCCGACCGCCTGACTAGCGGGGGGGCGGTGCAGTACTTC
TRBV19,TRBJ2-6,.,TRBD1,CASSTSTGSGANVLTF,TGTGCCAGTAGTACTTCGACAGGGTCTGGGGCCAACGTCCTGACTTTC
TRBV4-1,TRBJ1-1,.,.,CASSQDSSSRYEAFF,TGCGCCAGCAGCCAAGATTCTAGCAGTCGATATGAAGCTTTCTTT
TRBV7-3,TRBJ2-7,.,.,CASSLLGGYEQYF,TGTGCCAGCAGCTTACTCGGTGGCTACGAGCAGTACTTC
TRBV24-1,TRBJ1-5,.,TRBD1,CATSDTTGGGYSNQPQHF,TGTGCCACCAGTGACACGACAGGGGGGGGTTATAGCAATCAGCCCCAGCATTTT
TRBV30,TRBJ1-2,.,TRBD1,CAWNDRGDYGYTF,TGTGCCTGGAACGACAGGGGCGACTATGGCTACACCTTC
TRBV4-3,TRBJ1-3,.,.,CASSQEGGWSGNTIYF,TGCGCCAGCAGCCAAGAAGGCGGTTGGTCTGGAAACACCATATATTTT
TRBV27,TRBJ1-2,.,.,CASSAGGSYTF,TGTGCCAGCAGTGCCGGGGGTAGCTACACCTTC
TRBV3-1/TRBV3-2,TRBJ2-7,.,TRBD2,CASSQVTSFDEQYF,TGTGCCAGCAGCCAAGTGACTAGCTTCGACGAGCAGTACTTC
TRBV15,TRBJ1-1,.,TRBD1,CATSGHRGVNTEAFF,TGTGCCACCAGCGGTCACAGGGGGGTAAACACTGAAGCTTTCTTT
TRBV4-1,TRBJ2-5,.,TRBD1,CASSHPRTGDGTQYF,TGCGCCAGCAGCCATCCTAGGACAGGGGATGGGACCCAGTACTTC
TRBV7-2,TRBJ2-2,many,TRBD1,CASSPQGAPTGELFF,TGTGCCAGCAGCCCACAGGGGGCGCCCACCGGGGAGCTGTTTTTT
TRBV9,TRBJ1-2,.,.,CASSLYNYGYTF,TGTGCCAGCAGCCTATATAACTATGGCTACACCTTC
TRBV7-2,TRBJ1-6,.,.,CASSPWTPNNSPLHF,TGTGCCAGCAGCCCCTGGACACCTAATAATTCACCCCTCCACTTT
TRBV6-2/TRBV6-3,TRBJ2-7,.,.,CASSRKGAYEQYF,TGTGCCAGCAGTAGGAAAGGAGCCTACGAGCAGTACTTC
TRBV7-8,TRBJ1-5,once,.,CASSLDSQGQQPQHF,TGTGCCAGCAGCTTAGATTCGCAGGGACAACAGCCCCAGCATTTT